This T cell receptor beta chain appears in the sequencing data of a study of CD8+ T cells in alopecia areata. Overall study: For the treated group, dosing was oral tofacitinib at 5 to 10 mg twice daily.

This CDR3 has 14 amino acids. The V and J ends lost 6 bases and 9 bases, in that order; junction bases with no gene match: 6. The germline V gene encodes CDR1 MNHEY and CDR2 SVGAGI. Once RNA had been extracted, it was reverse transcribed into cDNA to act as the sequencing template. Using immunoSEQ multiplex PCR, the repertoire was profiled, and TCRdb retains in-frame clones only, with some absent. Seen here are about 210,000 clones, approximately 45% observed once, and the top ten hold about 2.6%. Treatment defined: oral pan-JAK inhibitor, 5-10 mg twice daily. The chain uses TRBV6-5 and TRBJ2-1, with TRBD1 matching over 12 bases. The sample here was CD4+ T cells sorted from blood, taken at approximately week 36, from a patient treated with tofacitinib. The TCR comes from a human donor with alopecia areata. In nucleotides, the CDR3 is TGTGCCAGCAGGAGGGACAGGGGGCGGGGTGAGCAGTTCTTC. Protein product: CASRRDRGRGEQFF.